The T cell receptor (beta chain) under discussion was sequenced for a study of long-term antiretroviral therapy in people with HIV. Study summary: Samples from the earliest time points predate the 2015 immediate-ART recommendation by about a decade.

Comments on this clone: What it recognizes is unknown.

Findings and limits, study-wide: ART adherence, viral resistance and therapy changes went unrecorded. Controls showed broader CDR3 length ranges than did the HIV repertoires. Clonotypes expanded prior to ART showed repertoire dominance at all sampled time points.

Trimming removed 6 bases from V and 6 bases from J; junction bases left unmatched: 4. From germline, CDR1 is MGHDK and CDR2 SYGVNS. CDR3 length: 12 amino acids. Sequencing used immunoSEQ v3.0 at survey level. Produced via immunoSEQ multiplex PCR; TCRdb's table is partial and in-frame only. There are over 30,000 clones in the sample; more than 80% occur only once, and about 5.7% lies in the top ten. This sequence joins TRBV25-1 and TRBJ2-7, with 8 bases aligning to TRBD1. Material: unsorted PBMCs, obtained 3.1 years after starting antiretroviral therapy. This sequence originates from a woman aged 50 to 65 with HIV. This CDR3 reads CASRRTGSEQYF. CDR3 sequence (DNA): TGTGCCAGCAGGAGGACAGGGTCCGAGCAGTACTTC.